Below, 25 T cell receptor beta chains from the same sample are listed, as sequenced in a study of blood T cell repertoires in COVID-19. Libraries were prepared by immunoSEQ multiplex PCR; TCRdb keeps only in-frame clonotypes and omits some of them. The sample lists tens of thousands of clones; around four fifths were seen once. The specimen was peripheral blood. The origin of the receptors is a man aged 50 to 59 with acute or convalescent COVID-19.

The CDR3 region is CASSFLQTKVNEQFF. DNA for the CDR3: TGTGCCAGCAGTTTCTTACAAACTAAAGTCAATGAGCAGTTCTTC. The chain is built from TRBV27 and TRBJ2-1; D gene ambiguous. This CDR3 region has 15 residues. The germline gives CDR1 MNHEY, CDR2 SMNVEV (reference sequence). The germline V and J ends were trimmed by 3 bases and 6 bases, with 15 bases remaining between them.

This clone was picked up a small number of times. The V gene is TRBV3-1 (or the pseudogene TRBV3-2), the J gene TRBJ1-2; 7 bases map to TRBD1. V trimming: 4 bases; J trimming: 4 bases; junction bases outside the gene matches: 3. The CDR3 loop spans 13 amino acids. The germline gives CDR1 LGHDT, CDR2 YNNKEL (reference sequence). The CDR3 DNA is TGTGCCAGCAGCCCAGCAGGGGGCTATGGCTACACCTTC. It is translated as CASSPAGGYGYTF.

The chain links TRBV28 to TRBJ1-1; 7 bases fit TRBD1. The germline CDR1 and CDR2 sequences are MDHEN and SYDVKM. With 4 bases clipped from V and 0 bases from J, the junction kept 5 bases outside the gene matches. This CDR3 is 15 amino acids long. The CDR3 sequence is CASSSTGTVNTEAFF. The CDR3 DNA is TGTGCCAGCAGTTCAACGGGGACAGTGAACACTGAAGCTTTCTTT.

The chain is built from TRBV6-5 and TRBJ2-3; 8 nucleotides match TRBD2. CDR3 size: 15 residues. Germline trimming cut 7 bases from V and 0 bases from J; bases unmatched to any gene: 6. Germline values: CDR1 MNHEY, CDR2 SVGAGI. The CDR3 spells CASIPGGPSTDTQYF. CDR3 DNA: TGTGCCAGCATCCCGGGGGGGCCGAGCACAGATACGCAGTATTTT.

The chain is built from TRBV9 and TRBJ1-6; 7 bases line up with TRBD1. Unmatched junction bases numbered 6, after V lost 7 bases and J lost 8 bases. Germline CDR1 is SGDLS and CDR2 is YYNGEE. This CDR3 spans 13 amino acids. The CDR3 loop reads CASGRQGDSPLHF. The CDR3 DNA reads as TGTGCCAGCGGAAGACAGGGCGATTCACCCCTCCACTTT.

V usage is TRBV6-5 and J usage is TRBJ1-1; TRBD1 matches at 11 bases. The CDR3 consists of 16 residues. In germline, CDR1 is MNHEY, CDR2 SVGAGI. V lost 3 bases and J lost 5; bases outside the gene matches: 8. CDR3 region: CASSYYPGQGGTEAFF. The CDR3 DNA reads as TGTGCCAGCAGTTATTACCCGGGACAGGGGGGAACTGAAGCTTTCTTT.

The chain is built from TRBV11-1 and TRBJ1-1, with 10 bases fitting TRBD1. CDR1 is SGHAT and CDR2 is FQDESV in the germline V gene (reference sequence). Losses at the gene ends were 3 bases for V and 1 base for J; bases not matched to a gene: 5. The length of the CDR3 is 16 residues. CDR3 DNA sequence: TGTGCCAGCAGCTTTGGGGGACAGGGGACGAACACTGAAGCTTTCTTT. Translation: CASSFGGQGTNTEAFF.

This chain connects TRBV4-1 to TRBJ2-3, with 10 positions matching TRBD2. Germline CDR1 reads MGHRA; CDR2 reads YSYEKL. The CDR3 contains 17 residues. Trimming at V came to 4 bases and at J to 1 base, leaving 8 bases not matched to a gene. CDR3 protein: CASSPLGLAGGTDTQYF. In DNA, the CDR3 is TGCGCCAGCAGCCCCCTTGGGCTAGCGGGAGGCACAGATACGCAGTATTTT.

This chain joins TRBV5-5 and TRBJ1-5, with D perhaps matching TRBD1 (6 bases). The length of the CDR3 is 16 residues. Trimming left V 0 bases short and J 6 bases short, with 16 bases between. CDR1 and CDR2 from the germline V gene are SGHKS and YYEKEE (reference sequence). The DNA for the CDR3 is TGTGCCAGCAGCTTGGACGGGGGGCAGGGTATTCAGCCCCAGCATTTT. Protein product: CASSLDGGQGIQPQHF.

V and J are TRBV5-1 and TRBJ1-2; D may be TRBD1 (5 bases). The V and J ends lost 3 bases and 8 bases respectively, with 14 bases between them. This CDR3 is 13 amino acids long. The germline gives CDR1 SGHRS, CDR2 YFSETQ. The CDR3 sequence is CASSSGGAGGYTF. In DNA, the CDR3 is TGCGCCAGCAGCTCTGGAGGGGCGGGGGGCTACACCTTC.

The CDR3 spells CASSLTHRESSYEQYF. In nucleotides, the CDR3 is TGTGCCAGCAGCTTAACCCATAGGGAGAGCTCCTACGAGCAGTACTTC. The genes are TRBV7-6 and TRBJ2-7; TRBD2 is a possible D gene (5 bases). Germline assignment: CDR1 SGHVS and CDR2 FNYEAQ. Trimming stripped 2 bases from V and 0 bases from J, with 14 bases between. CDR3 length: 16 amino acids.

CDR3 region: CASSSSGRAAYNEQFF. In DNA, the CDR3 is TGTGCCAGCAGCTCCAGCGGGAGGGCCGCTTACAATGAGCAGTTCTTC. V usage is TRBV9 and J usage is TRBJ2-1, with 10 bases aligning to TRBD2. The CDR3 is 16 residues long. V dropped 4 bases and J dropped 4; count of bases not matched to a gene: 8. Germline CDR1 is SGDLS and CDR2 is YYNGEE.

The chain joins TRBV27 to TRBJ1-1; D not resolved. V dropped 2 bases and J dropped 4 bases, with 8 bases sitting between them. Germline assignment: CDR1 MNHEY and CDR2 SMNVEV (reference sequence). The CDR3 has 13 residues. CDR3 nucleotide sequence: TGTGCCAGCAGTTTAGGGCCGCTCACTGAAGCTTTCTTT. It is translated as CASSLGPLTEAFF.

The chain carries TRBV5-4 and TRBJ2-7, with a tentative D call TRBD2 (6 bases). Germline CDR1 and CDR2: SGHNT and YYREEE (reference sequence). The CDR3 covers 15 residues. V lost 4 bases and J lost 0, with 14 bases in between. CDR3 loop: CASSRGGSNSYEQYF. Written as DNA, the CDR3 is TGTGCCAGCAGCCGAGGAGGGAGCAACTCCTACGAGCAGTACTTC.

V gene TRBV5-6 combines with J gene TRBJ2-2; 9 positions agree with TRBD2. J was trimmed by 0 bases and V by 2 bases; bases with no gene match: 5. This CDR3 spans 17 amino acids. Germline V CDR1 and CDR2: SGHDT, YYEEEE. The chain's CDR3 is CASSFGGRAANTGELFF. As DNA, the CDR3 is TGTGCCAGCAGCTTCGGCGGGAGGGCCGCGAACACCGGGGAGCTGTTTTTT.

The CDR3 loop is CASSLARVTNEKLFF. The CDR3 nucleotides read TGTGCCAGCAGCTTGGCCAGGGTGACTAATGAAAAACTGTTTTTT. The chain recombines TRBV5-6 with TRBJ1-4; a possible D gene is TRBD1 (5 bases). Germline V gene data show CDR1 as SGHDT and CDR2 as YYEEEE. V dropped 0 bases and J dropped 2 bases, with 8 bases sitting between them. This CDR3 contains 15 residues. The full variable domain, rest sourced from reference TRBV5-6 and TRBJ1-4, is DAGVTQSPTHLIKTRGQQVTLRCSPKSGHDTVSWYQQALGQGPQFIFQYYEEEERQRGNFPDRFSGHQFPNYSSELNVNALLLGDSALYLCASSLARVTNEKLFFGSGTQLSVL.

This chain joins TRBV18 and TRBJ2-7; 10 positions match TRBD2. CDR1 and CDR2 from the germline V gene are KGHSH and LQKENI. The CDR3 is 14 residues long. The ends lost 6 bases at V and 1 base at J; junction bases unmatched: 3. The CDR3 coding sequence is TGTGCCAGCTCGGGGACTAGCGATTCCTACGAGCAGTACTTC. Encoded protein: CASSGTSDSYEQYF.

In DNA form, the CDR3 reads TGTGCCAGCAGTTACAACAGTATCCGCACAGATACGCAGTATTTT. This gives the protein CASSYNSIRTDTQYF. The J gene is TRBJ2-3, the V gene TRBV6-6; D gene uncertain. CDR3 length: 15 amino acids. The germline gives CDR1 MNHNY, CDR2 SVGAGI (reference sequence). V was trimmed by 2 bases and J by 1 base, leaving 10 bases between them.

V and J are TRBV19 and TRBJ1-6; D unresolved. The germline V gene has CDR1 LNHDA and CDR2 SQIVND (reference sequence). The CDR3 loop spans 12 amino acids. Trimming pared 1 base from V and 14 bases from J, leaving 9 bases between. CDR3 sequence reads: CASSIGTRSLHF. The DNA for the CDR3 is TGTGCCAGTAGTATAGGTACAAGATCCCTCCACTTT.

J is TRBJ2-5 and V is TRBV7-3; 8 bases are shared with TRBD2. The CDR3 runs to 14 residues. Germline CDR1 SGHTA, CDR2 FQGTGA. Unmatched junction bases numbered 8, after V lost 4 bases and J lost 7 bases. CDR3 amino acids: CASSSGLDGSTQYF. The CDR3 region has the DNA TGTGCCAGCAGCTCGGGACTAGATGGATCGACCCAGTACTTC.

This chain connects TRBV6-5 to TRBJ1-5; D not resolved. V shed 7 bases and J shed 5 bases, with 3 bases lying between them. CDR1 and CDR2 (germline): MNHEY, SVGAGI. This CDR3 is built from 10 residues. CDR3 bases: TGTGCCAGCATCTATCAGCCCCAGCATTTT. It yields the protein CASIYQPQHF.

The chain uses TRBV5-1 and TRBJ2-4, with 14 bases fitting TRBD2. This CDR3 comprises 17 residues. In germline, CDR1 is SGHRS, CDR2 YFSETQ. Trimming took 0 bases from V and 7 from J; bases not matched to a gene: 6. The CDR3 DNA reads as TGCGCCAGCAGCTTGGGACTAGCGGGGGGGCCGTGGAACATTCAGTACTTC. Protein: CASSLGLAGGPWNIQYF.

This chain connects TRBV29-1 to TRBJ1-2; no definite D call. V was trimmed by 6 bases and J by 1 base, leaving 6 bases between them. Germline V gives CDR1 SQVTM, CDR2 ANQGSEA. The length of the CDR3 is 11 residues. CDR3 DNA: TGCAGCGTCGACTTTAACTATGGCTACACCTTC. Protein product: CSVDFNYGYTF.

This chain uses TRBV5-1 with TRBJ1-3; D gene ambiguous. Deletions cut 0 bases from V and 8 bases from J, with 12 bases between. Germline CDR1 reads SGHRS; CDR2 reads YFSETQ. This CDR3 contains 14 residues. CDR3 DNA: TGCGCCAGCAGCTTGGCCTCGGCCGCGGACACCATATATTTT. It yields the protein CASSLASAADTIYF. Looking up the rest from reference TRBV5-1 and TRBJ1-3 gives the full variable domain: KAGVTQTPRYLIKTRGQQVTLSCSPISGHRSVSWYQQTPGQGLQFLFEYFSETQRNKGNFPGRFSGRQFSNSRSEMNVSTLELGDSALYLCASSLASAADTIYFGEGSWLTVV.

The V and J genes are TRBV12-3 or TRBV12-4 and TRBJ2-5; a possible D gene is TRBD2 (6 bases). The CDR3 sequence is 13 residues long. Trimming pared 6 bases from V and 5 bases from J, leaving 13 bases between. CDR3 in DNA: TGTGCCAGCAGCCCCTCGGGGGTGGAGACCCAGTACTTC. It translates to CASSPSGVETQYF.